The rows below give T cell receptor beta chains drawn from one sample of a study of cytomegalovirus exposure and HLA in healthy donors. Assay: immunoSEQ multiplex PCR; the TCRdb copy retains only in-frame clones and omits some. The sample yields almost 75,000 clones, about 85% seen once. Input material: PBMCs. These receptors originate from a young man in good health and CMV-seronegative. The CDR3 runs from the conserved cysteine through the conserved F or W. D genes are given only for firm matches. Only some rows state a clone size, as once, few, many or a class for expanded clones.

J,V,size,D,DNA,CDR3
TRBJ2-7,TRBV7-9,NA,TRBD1,TGTGCCAGCAGCTCCCGGACAGGAAAGGACTACGAGCAGTACTTC,CASSSRTGKDYEQYF
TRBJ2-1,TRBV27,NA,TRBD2,TGTGCCAGCAGTTTATCCATTACGGGACTAGCGGGACAGTTCTTC,CASSLSITGLAGQFF
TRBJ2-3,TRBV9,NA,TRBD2,TGTGCCAGCAGCGTAACTAGCGGGAGGACGCAAGATACGCAGTATTTT,CASSVTSGRTQDTQYF
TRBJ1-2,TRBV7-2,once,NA,TGTGCCAGCAGCTTTCTCGTATCTGGCTACACCTTC,CASSFLVSGYTF
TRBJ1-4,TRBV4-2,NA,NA,TGTGCCAGCAGCCAAGTTGGGACGGGGGGCGTCTTGGGAAAACTGTTTTTT,CASSQVGTGGVLGKLFF
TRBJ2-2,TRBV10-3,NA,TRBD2,TGTGCCATCAGTGAGTCGACTAGCGGGGGGTTTTGGTTCGACACCGGGGAGCTGTTTTTT,CAISESTSGGFWFDTGELFF
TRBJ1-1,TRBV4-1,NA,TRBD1,TGCGCCAGCAGCCACTCCGCGGGACAGGGAGTCACTGAAGCTTTCTTT,CASSHSAGQGVTEAFF
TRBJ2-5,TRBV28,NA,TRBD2,TGTGCCACCGCTGGAGGGGCGGGGGGAGGCCAAGAGACCCAGTACTTC,CATAGGAGGGQETQYF
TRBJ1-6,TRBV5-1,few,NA,TGCGCCAGCAGCTTGGCGGTTAATTCACCCCTCCACTTT,CASSLAVNSPLHF
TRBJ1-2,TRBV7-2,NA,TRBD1,TGTGCCAGCAGCTTAGTACATCTGACAGGGGTGGCCTATGGCTACACCTTC,CASSLVHLTGVAYGYTF
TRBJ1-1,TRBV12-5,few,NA,TGTGCTAGTGGTTTGCCCGGGACACTGAACACTGAAGCTTTCTTT,CASGLPGTLNTEAFF
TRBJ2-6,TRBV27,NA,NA,TGTGCCAGCAGTTTTCGTGGGGCCAACGTCCTGACTTTC,CASSFRGANVLTF
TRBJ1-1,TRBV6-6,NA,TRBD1,TGTGCCAGCAGGCTAGGGGGCGTTTCGGACACTGAAGCTTTCTTT,CASRLGGVSDTEAFF
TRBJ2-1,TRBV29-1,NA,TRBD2,TGCAGTCACCCAAACCTGAAGGGACTAGCGGGTGACTACAATGAGCAGTTCTTC,CSHPNLKGLAGDYNEQFF
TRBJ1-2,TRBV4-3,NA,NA,TGCGCCAGCAGCCAAGGACTAATGCGGGCCACCGACTATGGCTACACCTTC,CASSQGLMRATDYGYTF
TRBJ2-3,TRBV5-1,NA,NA,TGCGCCAGCAGCTTGGCGGCAGCAACTACCGTACGCACAGATACGCAGTATTTT,CASSLAAATTVRTDTQYF
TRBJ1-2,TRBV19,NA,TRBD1,TGTGCCAGTAGCCCCTCCGGACAGGGTTGGGGCTACACCTTC,CASSPSGQGWGYTF
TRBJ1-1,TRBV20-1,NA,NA,TGCAGTGCTAGCTCCAGGGGAGCTTTCTTT,CSASSRGAFF
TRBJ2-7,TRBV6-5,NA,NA,TGTGCCAGCTTCGGAACAGGAGCCCACTACGAGCAGTACTTC,CASFGTGAHYEQYF
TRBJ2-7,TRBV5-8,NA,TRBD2,TGTGCCAGCAGCTTGTTGGTAGCGGGGGGGCGACAGTACTTC,CASSLLVAGGRQYF
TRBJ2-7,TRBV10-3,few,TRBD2,TGTGCCATCAGTGAGGCAGAGCGGGGGAGCTACGAGCAGTACTTC,CAISEAERGSYEQYF
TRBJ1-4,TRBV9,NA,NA,TGTGCCAGCAGCGTAGCGGGGTCTGCTGAAAAACTGTTTTTT,CASSVAGSAEKLFF
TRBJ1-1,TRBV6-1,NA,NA,TGTGCCAGCAAGCAGAACACTGAAGCTTTCTTT,CASKQNTEAFF
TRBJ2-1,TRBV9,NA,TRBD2,TGTGCCAGCAGCGAGGCGGCGGGAGGCTATGAGCAGTTCTTC,CASSEAAGGYEQFF
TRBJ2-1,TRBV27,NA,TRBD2,TGTGCCAGTAGGACTAGCGGCCCCTACAATGAGCAGTTCTTC,CASRTSGPYNEQFF
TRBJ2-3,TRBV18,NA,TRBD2,TGTGCCAGCTCGCCAAAGGGAGGGGACCCCTCGATTTATACGCAGTATTTT,CASSPKGGDPSIYTQYF
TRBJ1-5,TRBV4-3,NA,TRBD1,TGCGCCAGCAGCCAAGTTGTAGGGGGCGCAGGTCAGCCCCAGCATTTT,CASSQVVGGAGQPQHF
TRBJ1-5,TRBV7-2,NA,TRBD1,TGTGCCAGCAGCTACAGGGGTGGCAATCAGCCCCAGCATTTT,CASSYRGGNQPQHF